The clone carrying this TCR beta chain has just a few counts. Original analysis: Reference gene primer amplification yielded estimated nucleated cell counts. Data came from immunoSEQ multiplex PCR; TCRdb stores just in-frame clones and leaves some out. V and J calls and clone size are given by that table; D and trimming were obtained from the DNA. The data show around 330,000 clones, approximately 88% seen once. Trimming took off 4 bases at V and 5 bases at J, with 12 bases between the two ends. CDR3 length: 13 amino acids. Germline CDR1 reads SGHKS; CDR2 reads YYEKEE (reference sequence). These data belong to a study of blood T cell repertoires in COVID-19. Across the whole study: Acute-phase and convalescent COVID-19 samples originated in the United States, Italy and Spain. PBMCs, B-cell-depleted T cells, or T cells provided the cDNA or gDNA that made up the material.

The chain has TRBV5-5 and TRBJ1-2; D not certain. Sequenced: peripheral blood. This receptor was taken from a woman in her forties or fifties with active or convalescent COVID-19. The CDR3 region is CASSPDSYYGYTF. The CDR3 bases are TGTGCCAGCAGCCCAGACTCGTATTATGGCTACACCTTC.